This is a list of T cell receptor beta chains from one sample in a study of T-cell reconstitution after alpha-beta-depleted transplantation in children. TCRdb reprocessed the PCR reads via MiXCR and lists one record per CDR3 protein. The data show around 600,000 distinct CDR3 sequences, with roughly a tenth seen just once and roughly 4% held by the top ten. The specimen comprised PBMCs from the stem cell graft donor, sampled from the stem cell graft. The receptors originated from a human donor who donated a stem cell graft to a child with acute myeloid leukemia. Each CDR3 is given with its conserved first and last residue. A D gene is named only where the DNA matches it firmly. Where a row states a size, it is once, few, many or the class of an expanded clone; other rows omit it.

>TRBV12-3/TRBV12-4|.|TRBJ2-7|13|.
TGTGCCAGCAGTCTCTCCACATCCTACGAGCAGTACTTC
CASSLSTSYEQYF
>TRBV20-1|.|TRBJ2-3|14|.
TGCAGTGCTAAACGCCGGGGGAACACAGATACGCAGTATTTT
CSAKRRGNTDTQYF
>TRBV12-3/TRBV12-4|.|TRBJ2-5|18|TRBD2
TGTGCCAGCATTCCCCGTGGAGCGGGAGTACCGTCGAAAGAGACCCAGTACTTC
CASIPRGAGVPSKETQYF
>TRBV6-2/TRBV6-3|many|TRBJ1-2|11|.
TGTGCCAGCAGGGACAGCTATGGCTACACCTTC
CASRDSYGYTF
>TRBV28|few|TRBJ1-2|12|TRBD1
TGTGCCAGCAGTGACAGGGCTGTGGGCTACACCTTC
CASSDRAVGYTF
>TRBV5-1|.|TRBJ2-1|15|.
TGCGCCAGCAGCCCGTCGGGGGGCAGTGGCGATGAGCAGTTCTTC
CASSPSGGSGDEQFF
>TRBV29-1|.|TRBJ2-7|14|TRBD1
TGCAGCGTGGTGTTACAGGGGGCGCGTGGCGAGCAGTACTTC
CSVVLQGARGEQYF
>TRBV10-3|.|TRBJ2-1|14|.
TGTGCCATCAGTGAGTCGGTGCCCTACAATGAGCAGTTCTTC
CAISESVPYNEQFF
>TRBV30|few|TRBJ2-3|16|TRBD1
TGTGCCTGGAGAAGGGGGCTAGCCGGGGGCACAGATACGCAGTATTTT
CAWRRGLAGGTDTQYF
>TRBV28|few|TRBJ2-1|18|TRBD2
TGTGCCAGCAGTTTTATGCCCCCGACTAGCGGGAGGGCCAATGAGCAGTTCTTC
CASSFMPPTSGRANEQFF
>TRBV18|.|TRBJ2-2|16|TRBD1
TGTGCCAGCGCAGAGTCCACAGGGGGCAACACCGGGGAGCTGTTTTTT
CASAESTGGNTGELFF
>TRBV27|.|TRBJ1-1|14|.
TGTGCCAGCAGTTTATCATCAGGAAACACTGAAGCTTTCTTT
CASSLSSGNTEAFF
>TRBV13|.|TRBJ1-6|13|.
TGTGCCAGCAGCTTGGCCGGGTGGTCACCCCTCCACTTT
CASSLAGWSPLHF
>TRBV7-3|few|TRBJ1-1|13|.
TGTGCCAGCAGCCCTCAAACCGGCACTGAAGCTTTCTTT
CASSPQTGTEAFF
>TRBV6-2/TRBV6-3|.|TRBJ1-4|13|.
TGTGCCAGCAGGAGGGGCCGGGGGGAAAAACTGTTTTTT
CASRRGRGEKLFF
>TRBV12-3/TRBV12-4|few|TRBJ2-3|12|.
TGTGCCAGCTGCGGGATTGGAGATACGCAGTATTTT
CASCGIGDTQYF
>TRBV12-3/TRBV12-4|many|TRBJ2-1|14|TRBD2
TGTGCCAGCACGCTGGGGGGGTTCAACAATGAGCAGTTCTTC
CASTLGGFNNEQFF
>TRBV6-1|many|TRBJ2-6|14|.
TGTGCCACCGTACCACTCTCTGGGGCCAACGTCCTGACTTTC
CATVPLSGANVLTF
>TRBV20-1|.|TRBJ1-2|15|TRBD1
TGCAGTGCTAGGGGACAGGGGAGACGGGACTATGGCTACACCTTC
CSARGQGRRDYGYTF
>TRBV20-1|.|TRBJ1-2|14|.
TGCAGTGCTAGATCCCCAGGATACCTCTATGGCTACACCTTC
CSARSPGYLYGYTF
>TRBV15|.|TRBJ2-1|20|TRBD2
TGTGCCACCAGCAGAGATAGGGCCCAAATACTGGGACTACAATACAATGAGCAGTTCTTC
CATSRDRAQILGLQYNEQFF
>TRBV6-2/TRBV6-3|.|TRBJ2-2|18|.
TGTGCCAGCAGTTCCTTGTCCCGACGTAAAACGAACACCGGGGAGCTGTTTTTT
CASSSLSRRKTNTGELFF
>TRBV7-2|.|TRBJ2-7|13|.
TGTGCCAGCAGCCCCCGGCGGGGACACGAGCAGTACTTC
CASSPRRGHEQYF
>TRBV29-1|.|TRBJ2-7|13|.
TGCAGCATTACAAGTGAGGGGAGCTACGAGCAGTACTTC
CSITSEGSYEQYF
>TRBV7-3|many|TRBJ2-1|14|.
TGTGCCAGCAGCTTAGGGACCTTCCCCAATGAGCAGTTCTTC
CASSLGTFPNEQFF
>TRBV18|.|TRBJ2-1|16|.
TGTGCCAGCTCACCACCGAACGGGAGAGGTCACAATGAGCAGTTCTTC
CASSPPNGRGHNEQFF
>TRBV12-3/TRBV12-4|.|TRBJ2-6|16|.
TGTGCCAGCAGCCCGGACGGGCTCTCTGGGGCCAACGTCCTGACTTTC
CASSPDGLSGANVLTF
>TRBV10-3|many|TRBJ2-1|14|.
TGTGCCATCAGCCGACTAGATCTGCGAAATGAGCAGTTCTTC
CAISRLDLRNEQFF
>TRBV6-2/TRBV6-3|many|TRBJ2-7|14|.
TGTGCCAGCAGCTACGTCCTTTCCTCCTACGAGCAGTACTTC
CASSYVLSSYEQYF
>TRBV28|.|TRBJ2-7|14|TRBD2
TGTGCCAGCACGGATAGCGGGAGGAGCTACGAGCAGTACTTC
CASTDSGRSYEQYF
>TRBV20-1|many|TRBJ2-3|15|TRBD1
TGCAGTGCTAGAGACCCGGGACAGTCCACAGATACGCAGTATTTT
CSARDPGQSTDTQYF
>TRBV12-3/TRBV12-4|many|TRBJ2-1|14|TRBD2
TGTGCCAGCAGTTTTGCTAGCGGGAGGAATGAGCAGTTCTTC
CASSFASGRNEQFF
>TRBV11-2|many|TRBJ1-1|16|.
TGTGCCAGCAGCTTAGATATGAGGGGCTGGGACACTGAAGCTTTCTTT
CASSLDMRGWDTEAFF
>TRBV20-1|many|TRBJ2-7|16|.
TGCAGTGCTAGCCCAGGGGACGGGAGTTTAGCCTACGAGCAGTACTTC
CSASPGDGSLAYEQYF
>TRBV10-3|few|TRBJ2-3|14|.
TGTGCCATCACCTCGACGACTGCAACAGATACGCAGTATTTT
CAITSTTATDTQYF
>TRBV15|few|TRBJ2-7|17|.
TGTGCCACCAGCAGAGGTCCAGAAAGGGTCCTTATGGGGGAGCAGTACTTC
CATSRGPERVLMGEQYF
>TRBV7-2|.|TRBJ2-7|16|.
TGTGCCAGCAGCTTATCCCTGGGCGGACGAACCTACGAGCAGTACTTC
CASSLSLGGRTYEQYF
>TRBV24-1|many|TRBJ2-3|17|TRBD2
TGTGCCACCAGTGATCCAACTAGCGGGAGTACGACAGATACGCAGTATTTT
CATSDPTSGSTTDTQYF
>TRBV11-2|many|TRBJ1-6|15|.
TGTGCCAGCAGCTTAGACGGGACGTATAATTCACCCCTCCACTTT
CASSLDGTYNSPLHF
>TRBV18|few|TRBJ2-5|12|.
TGTGCCAGCTCACCACTGGATGAGACCCAGTACTTC
CASSPLDETQYF